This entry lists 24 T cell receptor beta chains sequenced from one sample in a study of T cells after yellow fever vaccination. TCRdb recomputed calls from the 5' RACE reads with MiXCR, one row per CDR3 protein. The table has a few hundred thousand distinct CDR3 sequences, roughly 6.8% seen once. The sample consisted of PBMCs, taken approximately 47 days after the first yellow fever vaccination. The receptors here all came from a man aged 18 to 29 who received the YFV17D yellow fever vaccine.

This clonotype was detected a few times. The CDR3 is CASSIGGRETQYF. DNA of the CDR3: TGTGCCAGTAGTATAGGAGGCCGAGAGACCCAGTACTTC. The chain joins TRBV19 to TRBJ2-5; D not certain. This CDR3 region has 13 residues. V dropped 1 base and J dropped 4 bases, with 7 bases sitting between them. Germline V gene sequence: CDR1 LNHDA, CDR2 SQIVND (reference sequence).

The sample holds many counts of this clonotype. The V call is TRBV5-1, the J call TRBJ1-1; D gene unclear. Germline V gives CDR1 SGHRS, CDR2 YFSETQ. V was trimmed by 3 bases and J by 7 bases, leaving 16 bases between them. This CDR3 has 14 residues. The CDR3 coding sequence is TGCGCCAGCAGCTCGTACCCGCCCATCCGTGAAGCTTTCTTT. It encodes CASSSYPPIREAFF.

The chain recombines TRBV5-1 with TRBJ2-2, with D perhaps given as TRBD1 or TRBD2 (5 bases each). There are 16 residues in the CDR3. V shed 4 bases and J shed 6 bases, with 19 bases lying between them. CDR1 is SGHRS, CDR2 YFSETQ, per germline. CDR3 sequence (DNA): TGCGCCAGCAGCAGCGCCGGGACCCCCGGCTCCGGGGAGCTGTTTTTT. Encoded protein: CASSSAGTPGSGELFF.

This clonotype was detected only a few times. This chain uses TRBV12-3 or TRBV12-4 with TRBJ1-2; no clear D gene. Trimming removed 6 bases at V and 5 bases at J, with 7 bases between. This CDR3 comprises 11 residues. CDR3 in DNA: TGTGCCAGCAGCAAAGATTATGGCTACACCTTC. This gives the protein CASSKDYGYTF.

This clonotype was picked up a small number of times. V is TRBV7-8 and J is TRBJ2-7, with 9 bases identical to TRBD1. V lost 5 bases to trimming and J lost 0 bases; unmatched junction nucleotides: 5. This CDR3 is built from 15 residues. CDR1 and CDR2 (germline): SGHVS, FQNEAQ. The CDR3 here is CASSEGQGPSYEQYV. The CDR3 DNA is TGTGCCAGCAGCGAGGGACAGGGTCCCTCCTACGAGCAGTACGTC.

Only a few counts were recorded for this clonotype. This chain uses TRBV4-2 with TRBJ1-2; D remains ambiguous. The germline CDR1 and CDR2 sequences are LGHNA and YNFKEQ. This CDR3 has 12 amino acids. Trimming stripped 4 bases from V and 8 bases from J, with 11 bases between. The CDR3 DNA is TGTGCCAGCAGCCCCTTGCCGGGGGGCTACACCTTC. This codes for CASSPLPGGYTF.

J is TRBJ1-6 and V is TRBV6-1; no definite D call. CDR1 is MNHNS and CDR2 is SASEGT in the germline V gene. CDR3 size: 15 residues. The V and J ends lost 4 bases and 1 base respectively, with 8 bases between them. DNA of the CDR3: TGTGCCAGCAGTGTCGTTCGGTCCTATAATTCACCCCTCCACTTT. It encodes CASSVVRSYNSPLHF.

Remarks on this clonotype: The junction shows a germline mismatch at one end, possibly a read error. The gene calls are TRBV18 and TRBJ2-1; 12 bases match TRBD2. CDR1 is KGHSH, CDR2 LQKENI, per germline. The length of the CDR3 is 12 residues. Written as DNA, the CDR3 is TGTGCCAGCTCACCACCCGGACTAGCGGGGACCTTC. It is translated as CASSPPGLAGTF.

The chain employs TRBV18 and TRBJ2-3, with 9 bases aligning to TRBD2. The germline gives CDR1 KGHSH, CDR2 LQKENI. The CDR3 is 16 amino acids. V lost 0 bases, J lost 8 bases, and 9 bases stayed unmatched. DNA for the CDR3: TGTGCCAGCTCACCACCGGCGGGGGGGCCGAAGGGTACGCAGTATTTT. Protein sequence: CASSPPAGGPKGTQYF. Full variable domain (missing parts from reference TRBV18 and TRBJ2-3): NAGVMQNPRHLVRRRGQEARLRCSPMKGHSHVYWYRQLPEEGLKFMVYLQKENIIDESGMPKERFSAEFPKEGPSILRIQQVVRGDSAAYFCASSPPAGGPKGTQYFGPGTRLTVL.

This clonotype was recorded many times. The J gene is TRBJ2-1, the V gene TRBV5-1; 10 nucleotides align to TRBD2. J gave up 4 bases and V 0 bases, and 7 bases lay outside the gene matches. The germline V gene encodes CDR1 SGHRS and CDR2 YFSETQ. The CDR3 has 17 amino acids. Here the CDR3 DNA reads TGCGCCAGCAGCTTGGGCAGGGCTAGCGGGGGATACAATGAGCAGTTCTTC. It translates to CASSLGRASGGYNEQFF.

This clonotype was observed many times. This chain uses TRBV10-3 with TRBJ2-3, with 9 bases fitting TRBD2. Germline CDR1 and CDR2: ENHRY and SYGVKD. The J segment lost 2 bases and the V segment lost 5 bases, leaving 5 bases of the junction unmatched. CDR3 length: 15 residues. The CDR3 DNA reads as TGTGCCATCAGTAACCTAGCGGGACCCACAGATACGCAGTATTTT. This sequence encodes CAISNLAGPTDTQYF.

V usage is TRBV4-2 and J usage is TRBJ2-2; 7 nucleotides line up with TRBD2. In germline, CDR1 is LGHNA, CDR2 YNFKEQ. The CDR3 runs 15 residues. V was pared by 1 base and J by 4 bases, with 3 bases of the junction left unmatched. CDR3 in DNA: TGTGCCAGCAGCCAAGGACTAGCTCCCACCGGGGAGCTGTTTTTT. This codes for CASSQGLAPTGELFF.

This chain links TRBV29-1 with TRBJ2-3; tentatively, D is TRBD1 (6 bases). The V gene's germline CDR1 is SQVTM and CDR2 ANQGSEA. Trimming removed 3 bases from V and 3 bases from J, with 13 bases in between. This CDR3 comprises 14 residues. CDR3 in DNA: TGCAGCGTTGACGTCGTCGGACAGACAGATACGCAGTATTTT. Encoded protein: CSVDVVGQTDTQYF.

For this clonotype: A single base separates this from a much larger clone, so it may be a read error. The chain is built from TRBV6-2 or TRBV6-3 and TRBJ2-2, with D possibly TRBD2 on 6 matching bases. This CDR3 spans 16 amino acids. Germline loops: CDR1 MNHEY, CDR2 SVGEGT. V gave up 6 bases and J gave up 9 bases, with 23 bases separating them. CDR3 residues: CASRRPGTPTPRELFF. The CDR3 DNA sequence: TGTGCCAGCAGACGCCCCGGGACTCCAACACCCCGGGAGCTGTTTTTT.

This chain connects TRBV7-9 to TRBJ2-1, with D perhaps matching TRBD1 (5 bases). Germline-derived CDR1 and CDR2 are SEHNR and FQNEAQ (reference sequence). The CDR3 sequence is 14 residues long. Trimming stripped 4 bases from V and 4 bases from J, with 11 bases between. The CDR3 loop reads CASSYRQGYNEQFF. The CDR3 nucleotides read TGTGCCAGCAGCTATCGCCAGGGTTACAATGAGCAGTTCTTC.

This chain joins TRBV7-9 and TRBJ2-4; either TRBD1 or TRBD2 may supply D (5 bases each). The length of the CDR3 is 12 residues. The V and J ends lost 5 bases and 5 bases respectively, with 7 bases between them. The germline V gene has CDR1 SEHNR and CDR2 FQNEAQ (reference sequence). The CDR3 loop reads CASSRGQNIQYF. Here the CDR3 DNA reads TGTGCCAGCAGCAGGGGACAAAACATTCAGTACTTC.

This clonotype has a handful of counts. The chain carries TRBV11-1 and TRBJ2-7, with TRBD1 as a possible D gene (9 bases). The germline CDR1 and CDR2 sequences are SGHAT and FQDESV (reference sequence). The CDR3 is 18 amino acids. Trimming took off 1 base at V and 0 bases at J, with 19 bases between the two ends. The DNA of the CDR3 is TGTGCCAGCAGCTTAGAGGGAGCGGGGGACAGGGTCTCCTACGAGCAGTACTTC. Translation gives CASSLEGAGDRVSYEQYF.

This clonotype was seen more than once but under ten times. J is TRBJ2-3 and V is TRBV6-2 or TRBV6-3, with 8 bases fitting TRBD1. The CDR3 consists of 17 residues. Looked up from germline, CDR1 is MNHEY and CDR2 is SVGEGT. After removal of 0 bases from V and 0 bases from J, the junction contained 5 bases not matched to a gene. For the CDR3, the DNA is TGTGCCAGCAGTTACTCAGGACAGGGCTATAGCACAGATACGCAGTATTTT. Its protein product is CASSYSGQGYSTDTQYF.

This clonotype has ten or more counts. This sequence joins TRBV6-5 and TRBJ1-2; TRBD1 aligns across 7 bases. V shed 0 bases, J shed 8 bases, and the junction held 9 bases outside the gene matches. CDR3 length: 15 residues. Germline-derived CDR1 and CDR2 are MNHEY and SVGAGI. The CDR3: CASSYSASGGRGYTF. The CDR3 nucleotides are TGTGCCAGCAGTTACTCGGCGTCAGGGGGACGGGGCTACACCTTC.

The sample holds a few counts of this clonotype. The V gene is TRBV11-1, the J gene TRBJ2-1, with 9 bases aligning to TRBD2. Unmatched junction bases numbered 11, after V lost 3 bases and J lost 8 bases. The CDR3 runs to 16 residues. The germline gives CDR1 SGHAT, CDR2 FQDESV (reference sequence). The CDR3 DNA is TGTGCCAGCAGCTTGCTACGCGGGGGGGCCCCCCATGAGCAGTTCTTC. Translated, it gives CASSLLRGGAPHEQFF.

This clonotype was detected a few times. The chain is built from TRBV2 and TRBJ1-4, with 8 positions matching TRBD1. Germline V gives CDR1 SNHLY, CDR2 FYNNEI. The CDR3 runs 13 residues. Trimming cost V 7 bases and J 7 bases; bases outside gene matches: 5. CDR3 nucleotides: TGTGCCAGCATTGGACAGGGTGGTGAAAAACTGTTTTTT. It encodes CASIGQGGEKLFF. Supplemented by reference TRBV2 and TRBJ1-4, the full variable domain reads EPEVTQTPSHQVTQMGQEVILRCVPISNHLYFYWYRQILGQKVEFLVSFYNNEISEKSEIFDDQFSVERPDGSNFTLKIRSTKLEDSAMYFCASIGQGGEKLFFGSGTQLSVL.

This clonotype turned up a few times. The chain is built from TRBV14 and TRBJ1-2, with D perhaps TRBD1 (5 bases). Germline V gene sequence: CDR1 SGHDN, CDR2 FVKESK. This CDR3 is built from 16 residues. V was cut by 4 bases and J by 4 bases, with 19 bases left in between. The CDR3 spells CASSRRTGGRIYGYTF. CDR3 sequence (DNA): TGTGCCAGCAGCCGCCGAACCGGGGGACGGATCTATGGCTACACCTTC.

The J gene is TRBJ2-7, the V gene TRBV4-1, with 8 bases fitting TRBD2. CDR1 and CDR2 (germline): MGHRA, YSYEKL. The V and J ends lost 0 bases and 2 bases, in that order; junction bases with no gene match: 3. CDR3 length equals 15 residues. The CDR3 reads CASSQERGGTYEQYV. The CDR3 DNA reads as TGCGCCAGCAGCCAAGAACGGGGGGGAACCTACGAGCAGTACGTC.

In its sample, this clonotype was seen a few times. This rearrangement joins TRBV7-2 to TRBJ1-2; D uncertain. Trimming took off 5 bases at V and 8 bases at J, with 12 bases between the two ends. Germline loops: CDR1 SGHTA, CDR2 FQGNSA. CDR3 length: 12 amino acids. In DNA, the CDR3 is TGTGCCAGCAGCGGGCAGTTGATCGGCTACACCTTC. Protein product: CASSGQLIGYTF.